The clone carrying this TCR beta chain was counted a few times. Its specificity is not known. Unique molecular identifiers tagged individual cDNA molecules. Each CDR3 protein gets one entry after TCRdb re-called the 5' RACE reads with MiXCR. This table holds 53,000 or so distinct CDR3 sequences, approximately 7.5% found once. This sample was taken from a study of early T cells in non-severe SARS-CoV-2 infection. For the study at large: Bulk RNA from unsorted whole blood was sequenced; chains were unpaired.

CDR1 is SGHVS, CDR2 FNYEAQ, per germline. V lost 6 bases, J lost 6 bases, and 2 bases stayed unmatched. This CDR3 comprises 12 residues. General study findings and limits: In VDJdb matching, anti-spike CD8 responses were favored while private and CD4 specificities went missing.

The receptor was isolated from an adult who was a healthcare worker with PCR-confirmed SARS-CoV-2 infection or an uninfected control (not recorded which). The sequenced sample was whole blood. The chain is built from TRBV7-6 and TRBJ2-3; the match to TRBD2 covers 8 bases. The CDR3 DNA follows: TGTGCCAGCAGATCTAGCGGGGATACGCAGTATTTT. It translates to CASRSSGDTQYF.